A selection of T cell receptor beta chains follows, all from one sample in a study of blood T cell repertoires in COVID-19. Profiling relied on immunoSEQ multiplex PCR, and the TCRdb table lists in-frame clones only, not all of them. The table records 350,000 or so clones, roughly 89% of them present only once. Sequencing was performed on peripheral blood. Receptors were obtained from a man aged 18-30 years with active or convalescent COVID-19. Each CDR3 is given without its conserved first and last residue.

j_gene,len,v_gene,CDR3aa
TRBJ2-5,9,TRBV2,ASSEPPTQY
TRBJ1-2,11,TRBV28,ASSLSDREGYT
TRBJ2-5,14,TRBV27,ASSGRTSGIQETQY
TRBJ1-6,13,TRBV19,ASSMFGTGDSPLH
TRBJ2-5,10,TRBV24-1,ATSDPSEAQY
TRBJ1-1,12,TRBV5-1,ASSRIVGGTEAF
TRBJ2-7,11,TRBV5-1,ASSEGERYEQY
TRBJ1-5,12,TRBV14,ASSQGGPHQPQH
TRBJ1-4,15,TRBV9,ASSVGQGAAANEKLF
TRBJ1-1,11,TRBV18,ASSLRGATEAF
TRBJ2-5,13,TRBV5-6,ASSSPRKKSETQY
TRBJ1-5,13,TRBV2,ASKFRDRGNQPQH
TRBJ2-3,15,TRBV28,ASSLGLLAGGTDTQY
TRBJ2-2,15,TRBV5-4,ASSLAVLAGGTGELF
TRBJ1-1,13,TRBV5-1,ASGTGSSSGTEAF
TRBJ1-5,11,TRBV7-2,ASSPWAQQPQH
TRBJ1-1,13,TRBV7-3,ASSLTAGPNTEAF
TRBJ1-2,13,TRBV15,ATSREQGDHYGYT
TRBJ1-2,11,TRBV6-5,ASTSAGLGGYT
TRBJ2-1,13,TRBV9,ASSAGTSAYNEQF
TRBJ1-2,14,TRBV24-1,ATSDKTEEGIYGYT
TRBJ2-7,11,TRBV19,ASSLSGQGEQY
TRBJ2-6,17,TRBV28,ASSPRQGQGASGANVLT
TRBJ1-6,12,TRBV6-5,ASSPGQWNSPLH
TRBJ2-3,15,TRBV7-3,ASSLVAGGRGTDTQY
TRBJ2-7,13,TRBV5-5,ASSPRDRGLYEQY
TRBJ1-1,14,TRBV7-2,ASSPGQGRPNTEAF
TRBJ2-1,10,TRBV11-3,ASGRADNEQF
TRBJ1-2,12,TRBV7-2,ASSLIQENYGYT
TRBJ1-5,12,TRBV28,ASSFLASNQPQH